This T cell receptor beta chain came from a study of shared clonotypes between healthy human individuals. The CDR3 has 14 amino acids. Germline V gives CDR1 MGHRA, CDR2 YSYEKL. The ends were cut back, 0 bases at V and 3 bases at J, with 8 bases in the middle. Produced via immunoSEQ multiplex PCR; TCRdb's table is partial and in-frame only. The sample consists of approximately 1,000,000 clones, about 80% of them appearing once. The TCR originated in a man aged 18 to 30 in good health. Some clones in this sample may be carry-over from other donors' samples. The chain employs TRBV4-1 and TRBJ2-5, with D perhaps matching TRBD1 (6 bases). The sample consisted of memory CD4+ T cells from PBMCs. Documented subset: CD45RA-negative fraction. CDR3 in DNA: TGCGCCAGCAGCCAAGAACACAGGGAAGAGACCCAGTACTTC. Protein sequence: CASSQEHREETQYF.